The subject of this entry is one TCR beta chain. Sequenced by immunoSEQ multiplex PCR; TCRdb stores in-frame clones only, minus some. The sample includes about 89,000 clones, just under 80% of them seen just once. The source of the sample is a study of blood T cell repertoires in COVID-19. Study details: The United States, Italy and Spain were the sources of the acute and convalescent COVID-19 samples. PBMCs, B-cell-depleted T cells, or T cells were the source of the cDNA or gDNA that made up the material.

The CDR3 sequence is 17 residues long. V was pared by 1 base and J by 0 bases, with 2 bases of the junction left unmatched. Germline values: CDR1 LGHDT, CDR2 YNNKEL (reference sequence). The sequence was obtained from a man aged 70 or older with COVID-19, enrolled during active disease. This sequence joins TRBV3-1 (or the pseudogene TRBV3-2) and TRBJ2-6; 8 positions agree with TRBD1. Sequences were obtained from peripheral blood. CDR3 sequence: CASSQGTGISGANVLTF. Here the CDR3 DNA reads TGTGCCAGCAGCCAAGGGACAGGGATCTCTGGGGCCAACGTCCTGACTTTC.